This T cell receptor (beta chain) was identified in a study of read filtering for tumor transcriptome and immune sequencing. Whole-study context: The cohort had roughly 17 men and approximately 13 women aged roughly 45 to 90, mean about 72 years. Fewer than 10 patients were R-ISS I, some 15 were R-ISS II, 6 or 7 were R-ISS III. After DNase treatment, RNA was made into whole-transcriptome libraries.

The CDR3 is 16 amino acids. The V end lost 5 bases, the J end lost 0 bases, and 13 bases lay between the germline ends. Germline CDR1 reads SGHAT; CDR2 reads FQDESV (reference sequence). At the time of active disease, bone marrow was collected from every patient. The table lists this clonotype with many counts. From roughly 390 ng of RNA, a library with molecular barcoded alpha/delta and beta/gamma adaptors was made. TCRdb passed the reads through MiXCR, listing each CDR3 protein once. The repertoire consists of tens of thousands of distinct CDR3 sequences, with less than 20% occurring once and the leading ten covering around 16%.

This sequence joins TRBV11-1 and TRBJ2-2; D is uncertain. The sample was a population of CD138-negative cells sorted from bone marrow. The source is a donor at least 40 years old with multiple myeloma. Here the CDR3 reads CASSPIGSTNTGELFF. The CDR3 DNA reads TGTGCCAGCAGCCCCATCGGTAGCACGAACACCGGGGAGCTGTTTTTT.